The 30 T cell receptor beta chains in this list originate from one sample, sequenced in a study of CD4 and CD8 cells across lung adenocarcinoma regions. TCRdb fed the PCR reads into MiXCR, producing one record per CDR3 protein. The sample includes about 19,000 distinct CDR3 sequences, 46% seen only once; the top ten take approximately 18%. What was sequenced was CD4+ T cells from the margin of a lung tumor. The receptors were sampled from a male donor with lung adenocarcinoma. The CD4 and CD8 labels of this study may be unreliable.

This clonotype was counted many times. The chain carries TRBV4-1 and TRBJ2-5; D call uncertain. The CDR3 is 16 amino acids. Trimming took 4 bases from V and 1 from J, leaving 16 bases between them. The V gene's germline CDR1 is MGHRA and CDR2 YSYEKL. CDR3 coding DNA: TGCGCCAGCAGCCCCCTGGGGTTAAGTATCCAAGAGACCCAGTACTTC. Its protein is CASSPLGLSIQETQYF.

Worth noting for this clonotype: Its ends do not fully match the called genes, so a read error is possible. CDR3 loop: CASSLGLAGAVYF. CDR3 coding DNA: TGTGCCAGCAGTTTGGGACTAGCGGGAGCGGTGTACTTC. The chain combines TRBV6-5 with TRBJ2-1; TRBD2 matches at 14 bases. The germline gives CDR1 MNHEY, CDR2 SVGAGI. The length of the CDR3 is 13 residues.

This clonotype came up many times. The chain carries TRBV4-1 and TRBJ2-5; 15 bases line up with TRBD2. The CDR3 has 21 amino acids. V was pared by 2 bases and J by 5 bases, with 18 bases of the junction left unmatched. CDR1 and CDR2 from the germline V gene are MGHRA and YSYEKL. The DNA for the CDR3 is TGCGCCAGCAGCCAAAGGCACAACCGTGGACTAGCGGGAGGGCCGAGTGAGACCCAGTACTTC. Translated, it gives CASSQRHNRGLAGGPSETQYF.

The CDR3 coding sequence is TGCGCCAGCAGTGCCCAAGGACTAGCGGGCTACGAGCAGTACTTC. Protein sequence: CASSAQGLAGYEQYF. The chain combines TRBV10-1 with TRBJ2-5; TRBD2 agrees at 11 bases. The J call may be wrong; the DNA end is better matched by TRBJ2-7. Germline CDR1 reads WNHNN; CDR2 reads SYGVQD (reference sequence). CDR3 length: 15 amino acids.

Details on this clonotype: The junction and the germline gene differ at one end; a read error may be behind it. The chain uses TRBV9 and TRBJ2-5; perhaps TRBD2 as D (5 bases). The V gene's germline CDR1 is SGDLS and CDR2 YYNGEE. This CDR3 has 15 amino acids. The CDR3 protein is CASSVSPGEYETQSF. As DNA, the CDR3 is TGTGCCAGCAGCGTATCCCCCGGGGAGTACGAGACCCAGTCTTTC. Using reference TRBV9 and TRBJ2-5 for the parts outside the CDR3, the full variable domain is DSGVTQTPKHLITATGQRVTLRCSPRSGDLSVYWYQQSLDQGLQFLIQYYNGEERAKGNILERFSAQQFPDLHSELNLSSLELGDSALYFCASSVSPGEYETQSFGPGTRLLVL.

This clonotype was seen ten or more times. The chain employs TRBV12-3 or TRBV12-4 and TRBJ2-7; D not certain. V lost 5 bases and J 2 bases, leaving 13 bases between the germline ends. This CDR3 comprises 14 residues. The CDR3 nucleotides are TGTGCCAGCAGTGATACTCCTACTACCTACGAGCAGTACTTC. This encodes CASSDTPTTYEQYF.

In this sample, this clonotype turned up many times. The chain is built from TRBV6-1 and TRBJ2-5; D may be TRBD1 or TRBD2 (7 bases each). The end of the DNA is better explained by TRBJ2-7, so the J call may be wrong. This CDR3 has 14 amino acids. Germline V gene lookup returns CDR1 MNHNS and CDR2 SASEGT. CDR3 sequence (DNA): TGTGCCAGCAAGGCGGGGGACAGACACTACGAGCAGTACTTC. Translation gives CASKAGDRHYEQYF.

The chain carries TRBV3-1 and TRBJ2-2, with D maybe TRBD1 (6 bases). The length of the CDR3 is 16 residues. Germline V gene data show CDR1 as LGHDT and CDR2 as YNNKEL (reference sequence). V lost 1 base and J 5 bases, leaving 14 bases between the germline ends. In DNA form, the CDR3 reads TGTGCCAGCAGCCAAGTTTCAGGGGTTGTAACCGGGGAGCTGTTTTTT. Protein sequence: CASSQVSGVVTGELFF.

This CDR3 reads CASRKQGADTQYF. DNA of the CDR3: TGTGCCAGCAGAAAACAGGGGGCAGATACGCAGTATTTT. This rearrangement joins TRBV6-1 to TRBJ2-3, with TRBD1 identical over 8 bases. V lost 6 bases, J lost 4 bases, and 3 bases stayed unmatched. The CDR3 sequence is 13 residues long. From germline, CDR1 is MNHNS and CDR2 SASEGT.

This clonotype was detected a few times. The chain employs TRBV11-2 and TRBJ2-1; maybe TRBD1 (6 bases). Trimming shortened V by 5 bases and J by 10 bases, and 18 bases separated the two germline ends. The CDR3 has 14 residues. Germline V gives CDR1 SGHAT, CDR2 FQNNGV. The CDR3 bases are TGTGCCAGCAGCCTAGGACAGACGTCCTACGAGCAGTTCTTC. Its translation is CASSLGQTSYEQFF.

Comment on this clonotype: Germline is not matched at one junction end, which may reflect a read error. The V gene is TRBV27, the J gene TRBJ2-4, with 8 bases aligning to TRBD2. CDR3 length: 16 residues. Germline loops: CDR1 MNHEY, CDR2 SMNVEV (reference sequence). The chain's CDR3 is CASSLAGTGAKDIQYF. As DNA, the CDR3 is TGTGCGAGCAGCTTAGCGGGGACGGGAGCCAAAGACATTCAGTACTTC.

This chain uses TRBV27 with TRBJ2-4; perhaps TRBD2 as D (5 bases). The germline V gene encodes CDR1 MNHEY and CDR2 SMNVEV (reference sequence). The length of the CDR3 is 15 residues. Trimming removed 6 bases at V and 12 bases at J, with 24 bases between. CDR3 sequence (DNA): TGTGCCAGCAGGACGGGGTTTCAAGCCAAAAATACTCAGTACTTC. Protein sequence: CASRTGFQAKNTQYF.

About this clonotype: It may be a read error: a sequence one base away is much more abundant. The conserved phenylalanine or tryptophan normally closing the CDR3 is absent here, so this likely arose from a read error. The CDR3, as DNA: TGTGCCAGCAGTTTCGGACAGGGCAAAAACTATGGCTACACCTTA. The encoded protein is CASSFGQGKNYGYTL. The rearrangement links TRBV27 to TRBJ1-2; 8 positions match TRBD1. The trim removed 3 bases at V and 2 bases at J, leaving 5 bases unmatched. This CDR3 is 15 amino acids long. Looked up from germline, CDR1 is MNHEY and CDR2 is SMNVEV (reference sequence).

The chain has TRBV6-1 and TRBJ2-2, with TRBD2 as a possible D gene (5 bases). The CDR3 has 14 amino acids. Between the trimmed V and J ends, which lost 3 bases and 1 base, there was a span of 6 bases. Germline loops: CDR1 MNHNS, CDR2 SASEGT. The CDR3 DNA reads TGTGCCAGCAGTGATGGAGGGAACACCGGGGAGCTGTTTTTT. Protein product: CASSDGGNTGELFF.

This clonotype was detected many times. The rearrangement uses TRBV7-6 and TRBJ2-1; D ambiguous. The CDR3 spans 13 residues. Germline V gene data show CDR1 as SGHVS and CDR2 as FNYEAQ. The V end was cut by 7 bases, the J end by 6 bases, with 13 bases between. Written as DNA, the CDR3 is TGTGCCAGCACCCCCAGTGGCGCCAATGAGCAGTTCTTC. Translation gives CASTPSGANEQFF.

Concerning this clonotype: One end of the junction is discordant with germline, which a read error may explain. The chain has TRBV6-1 and TRBJ2-3, with D perhaps matching TRBD2 (6 bases). CDR3 size: 15 residues. Germline V gene sequence: CDR1 MNHNS, CDR2 SASEGT. The chain's CDR3 is CALGLQAVIPGTQFF. For the CDR3, the DNA is TGTGCCCTGGGACTCCAGGCCGTGATTCCAGGGACGCAGTTTTTT.

The V and J genes are TRBV4-2 and TRBJ2-4; D unresolved. This CDR3 is built from 16 residues. The germline V gene has CDR1 LGHNA and CDR2 YNFKEQ. The ends were cut back, 1 base at V and 13 bases at J, with 23 bases in the middle. The CDR3 coding sequence is TGTGCCAGCAGCCAAGCGGGCGCAAGAGCCACAGACACGCAGTACTTC. This translates into CASSQAGARATDTQYF.

This clonotype was seen at least ten times. The chain combines TRBV30 with TRBJ2-3; D gene uncertain. The V gene's germline CDR1 is GTSNPN and CDR2 SVGIG (reference sequence). V was clipped by 5 bases and J by 3 bases, with 18 bases between them. The CDR3 loop spans 15 amino acids. CDR3 region: CAWSRGGRNTDTQYF. The DNA of the CDR3 is TGTGCCTGGTCGCGTGGCGGCAGAAATACAGATACGCAGTATTTT.

This clonotype is judged medium-sized. This rearrangement joins TRBV6-1 to TRBJ1-1; D is possibly TRBD1 (5 bases). The CDR3 runs to 14 residues. Trimming shortened V by 3 bases and J by 3 bases, and 11 bases separated the two germline ends. In germline, CDR1 is MNHNS, CDR2 SASEGT. CDR3 sequence: CASSEIWGDTEAFF. Written as DNA, the CDR3 is TGTGCCAGCAGTGAGATCTGGGGGGACACTGAAGCTTTCTTT.

A note on this clonotype: A junction boundary mismatches the germline segment, possibly from a read error. The gene calls are TRBV6-1 and TRBJ2-6; TRBD1 is a possible D gene (5 bases). The CDR3 has 15 amino acids. Per the germline V gene, CDR1 is MNHNS and CDR2 is SASEGT. The CDR3 region has the DNA TGTGCCAGCAGTGAAATGGCTAGTGGGGCCAACATCCAGTATTTC. Translation: CASSEMASGANIQYF.

V gene TRBV6-5 combines with J gene TRBJ2-3; D possibly corresponds to TRBD2 (7 bases). Germline V lookup: CDR1 MNHEY, CDR2 SVGAGI. With 3 bases removed from V and 0 bases from J, the gap between germline ends came to 13 bases. The CDR3 runs to 16 residues. The CDR3 nucleotides are TGTGCCAGCAGTTATCGAGGGGGGGGTAGCACAGATACGCAGTATTTT. Translated: CASSYRGGGSTDTQYF.

The gene calls are TRBV28 and TRBJ2-1; TRBD2 might be the D (6 bases). The end of the DNA aligns better with TRBJ2-5, so the J call may be wrong. This CDR3 spans 15 amino acids. Germline values: CDR1 MDHEN, CDR2 SYDVKM. CDR3 coding DNA: TGTGCCAGCAGTTTAACCGCGGGGTTGGGAGAGACCCAGTACTTC. This translates into CASSLTAGLGETQYF.

This clonotype was found many times. The chain employs TRBV27 and TRBJ2-4; D remains unclear. Trimming shortened V by 6 bases and J by 5 bases, and 11 bases separated the two germline ends. This CDR3 is built from 13 residues. Germline lookup yields CDR1 MNHEY and CDR2 SMNVEV (reference sequence). The CDR3 DNA sequence: TGTGCCAGCAGAGGGTTTGTAGAAAACATTCAGTACTTC. Translating gives CASRGFVENIQYF.

This clonotype came up many times. The rearrangement links TRBV12-3 or TRBV12-4 to TRBJ1-1, with a possible D match to TRBD1 (5 bases). The ends were cut back, 5 bases at V and 4 bases at J, with 11 bases in the middle. CDR3 length equals 13 residues. Here the CDR3 DNA reads TGTGCCAGCAGTCCTGGGGGTGGCACTGAAGCTTTCTTT. Translated: CASSPGGGTEAFF.

This clonotype has a handful of counts. The chain carries TRBV10-2 and TRBJ2-5; weak D call: TRBD2 (6 bases). The end of the DNA aligns better with TRBJ2-7, so the J call may be wrong. This CDR3 spans 13 amino acids. Germline V gene lookup returns CDR1 WSHSY and CDR2 SAAADI. The CDR3 DNA reads as TGCGCCAGCAGTTGGGGGGAAGCCTACGAGCAGTACTTC. Amino acid sequence: CASSWGEAYEQYF.

This clonotype was counted at least ten times. A much larger clonotype is one base distant, so this may be a read error. The chain is built from TRBV6-1 and TRBJ2-1; D is perhaps TRBD2 (6 bases). Germline values: CDR1 MNHNS, CDR2 SASEGT. The CDR3 runs 16 residues. Trimming removed 4 bases at V and 10 bases at J, with 23 bases between. In DNA, the CDR3 is TGTGCCAGCAGTGTCCCGGGAGTGAAGATCTCCTACGAGCAGTTCTTC. This codes for CASSVPGVKISYEQFF.

A note on this clonotype: A junction end diverges from the germline sequence, so it may reflect a read error. CDR3 nucleotides: TGTGTCAGCAGACTCCAGGCCGTAATTCCAGATACGCTGTATTTT. Its protein product is CVSRLQAVIPDTLYF. The chain uses TRBV6-1 and TRBJ2-3; D unresolved. The CDR3 is 15 amino acids. The germline gives CDR1 MNHNS, CDR2 SASEGT.

This clonotype was recorded at least ten times. The J gene is TRBJ2-5, the V gene TRBV6-5, with D possibly being TRBD2 (5 bases). Germline V CDR1 and CDR2: MNHEY, SVGAGI. This CDR3 is built from 12 residues. With 5 bases removed from V and 11 bases from J, the gap between germline ends came to 15 bases. CDR3 nucleotide sequence: TGTGCCAGCAGTACTAGGTTTGGGGAGCAGTACTTC. Its translation: CASSTRFGEQYF.

V is TRBV6-1 and J is TRBJ2-5, with 9 bases lining up with TRBD2. In germline, CDR1 is MNHNS, CDR2 SASEGT. This CDR3 contains 13 residues. V was clipped by 3 bases and J by 5 bases; unmatched bases: 1. The CDR3 DNA is TGTGCCAGCAGTGATAGCGGGAGTGAGACCCAGTACTTC. It codes for CASSDSGSETQYF.

This clonotype is labeled medium-sized. The genes are TRBV6-5 and TRBJ2-1; the match to TRBD2 covers 8 bases. V trimming: 8 bases; J trimming: 5 bases; junction bases outside the gene matches: 11. The germline V gene encodes CDR1 MNHEY and CDR2 SVGAGI. CDR3 length equals 15 residues. The CDR3 DNA is TGTGCCAGCCGGACCGGGGGGGCGGGTAACAATGAGCAGTTCTTC. It is translated as CASRTGGAGNNEQFF.